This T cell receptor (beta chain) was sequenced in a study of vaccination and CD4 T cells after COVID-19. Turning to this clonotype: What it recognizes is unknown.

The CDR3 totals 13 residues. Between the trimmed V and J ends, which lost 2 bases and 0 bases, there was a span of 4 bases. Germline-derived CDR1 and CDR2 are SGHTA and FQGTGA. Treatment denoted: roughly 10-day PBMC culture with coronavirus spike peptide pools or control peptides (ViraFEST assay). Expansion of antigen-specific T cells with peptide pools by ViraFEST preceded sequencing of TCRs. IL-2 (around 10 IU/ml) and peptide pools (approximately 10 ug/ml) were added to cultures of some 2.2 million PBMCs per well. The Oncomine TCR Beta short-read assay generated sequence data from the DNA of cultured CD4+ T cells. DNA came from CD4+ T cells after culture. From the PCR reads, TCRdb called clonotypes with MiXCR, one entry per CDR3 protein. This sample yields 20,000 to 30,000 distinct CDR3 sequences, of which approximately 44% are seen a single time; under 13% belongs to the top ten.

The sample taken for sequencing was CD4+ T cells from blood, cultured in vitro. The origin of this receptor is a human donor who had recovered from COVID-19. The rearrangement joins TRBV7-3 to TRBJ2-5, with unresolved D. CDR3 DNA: TGTGCCAGCAGCTTAGCAGACCAAGAGACCCAGTACTTC. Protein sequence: CASSLADQETQYF.